Shown below are 26 T cell receptor beta chains from a single sample sequenced in a study of metastatic and nonmetastatic thyroid tumors. With MiXCR, TCRdb reprocessed the PCR reads. The repertoire has over 10,000 clones, roughly 35% of them found once; the top ten carry around 13%. Among the patients, none had received any treatment before thyroid surgery. Sequenced material: tumor tissue. These TCRs come from a male donor with papillary thyroid cancer or a benign thyroid nodule (not recorded which). Some clones in this sample may be carry-over from other donors' samples.

The CDR3, as DNA: TGTGCCAGCAGCGAATGGACAGGGGGCGGGTATGGCTACACCTTC. The encoded protein is CASSEWTGGGYGYTF. The V and J genes are TRBV7-9 and TRBJ1-2, with 11 nucleotides matching TRBD1. The CDR3 is 15 amino acids. CDR1 SEHNR and CDR2 FQNEAQ come from the germline V gene (reference sequence). J gave up 5 bases and V 5 bases, and 7 bases lay outside the gene matches. The variable domain in full, completed from reference TRBV7-9 and TRBJ1-2, reads DTGVSQNPRHKITKRGQNVTFRCDPISEHNRLYWYRQTLGQGPEFLTYFQNEAQLEKSRLLSDRFSAERPKGSFSTLEIQRTEQGDSAMYLCASSEWTGGGYGYTFGSGTRLTVV.

The chain links TRBV2 to TRBJ2-7, with 12 positions matching TRBD2. The germline gives CDR1 SNHLY, CDR2 FYNNEI. V shed 6 bases and J 0 bases; nucleotides not matched to a gene: 3. The CDR3 sequence is 15 residues long. CDR3 sequence (DNA): TGTGCCAGCAGGACTAGCGGGGGCTTCTCCTACGAGCAGTACTTC. Its protein is CASRTSGGFSYEQYF.

This clone was detected a few times. The genes are TRBV19 and TRBJ1-6; D remains ambiguous. V was clipped by 6 bases and J by 7 bases, with 13 bases between them. Germline CDR1 reads LNHDA; CDR2 reads SQIVND (reference sequence). This CDR3 is built from 14 residues. The CDR3 loop reads CASSGGGQNSPLHF. The CDR3 bases are TGTGCCAGTAGCGGAGGCGGCCAAAATTCACCCCTCCACTTT.

The gene calls are TRBV10-3 and TRBJ2-1; 13 bases line up with TRBD2. This CDR3 has 17 amino acids. V lost 10 bases to trimming and J lost 0 bases; unmatched junction nucleotides: 9. CDR1 is ENHRY and CDR2 is SYGVKD in the germline V gene. Written as DNA, the CDR3 is TGTGCCACCCAGGGACTAGCGGGGAGCACCTCCTACAATGAGCAGTTCTTC. Its translation is CATQGLAGSTSYNEQFF.

This clone turned up a few times. The genes are TRBV15 and TRBJ2-7; TRBD1 aligns across 7 bases. V lost 2 bases and J lost 4; bases outside the gene matches: 2. The CDR3 covers 13 residues. Per the germline V gene, CDR1 is LNHNV and CDR2 is YYDKDF (reference sequence). Here the CDR3 DNA reads TGTGCCACCAGCAGACGACAGGGTTACGAGCAGTACTTC. Translation gives CATSRRQGYEQYF.

This chain joins TRBV27 and TRBJ1-6; 7 nucleotides line up with TRBD1. The J segment lost 9 bases and the V segment lost 5 bases, leaving 7 bases of the junction unmatched. CDR3 length equals 14 residues. CDR1 and CDR2 (germline): MNHEY, SMNVEV (reference sequence). CDR3 DNA sequence: TGTGCCAGCAGTAACAGGGGTCTTCTTTCACCCCTCCACTTT. Its protein product is CASSNRGLLSPLHF.

The rearrangement joins TRBV14 to TRBJ2-3, with 7 bases matching TRBD1. The ends lost 1 base at V and 2 bases at J; junction bases unmatched: 12. The CDR3 sequence is 18 residues long. Germline CDR1 and CDR2: SGHDN and FVKESK. CDR3 amino acids: CASSQVGGDSWITDTQYF. The CDR3 coding sequence is TGTGCCAGCAGCCAAGTCGGTGGGGACAGTTGGATCACAGATACGCAGTATTTT. The whole variable domain, filled in from reference TRBV14 and TRBJ2-3, reads EAGVTQFPSHSVIEKGQTVTLRCDPISGHDNLYWYRRVMGKEIKFLLHFVKESKQDESGMPNNRFLAERTGGTYSTLKVQPAELEDSGVYFCASSQVGGDSWITDTQYFGPGTRLTVL.

This clone showed up just a few times. The chain carries TRBV6-1 and TRBJ1-1; 9 bases align to TRBD1. The CDR3 sequence is 15 residues long. J lost 4 bases, V lost 4 bases, and 7 bases had no gene match. Germline V lookup: CDR1 MNHNS, CDR2 SASEGT. CDR3 protein: CASSAPGQGTTEAFF. Written as DNA, the CDR3 is TGTGCCAGCAGTGCTCCCGGACAGGGGACCACTGAAGCTTTCTTT.

This clone was counted a single time. The chain couples TRBV11-3 to TRBJ2-7, with 7 bases that match TRBD1. This CDR3 contains 14 residues. Germline V lookup: CDR1 SGHNT, CDR2 YENEEA. J gave up 5 bases and V 6 bases, and 10 bases lay outside the gene matches. The CDR3: CASSSGRGFNEQYF. The CDR3 DNA reads TGTGCCAGCAGTTCGGGCAGGGGGTTTAACGAGCAGTACTTC.

This chain uses TRBV11-1 with TRBJ2-1; 11 bases are a match to TRBD2. Germline-derived CDR1 and CDR2 are SGHAT and FQDESV (reference sequence). V shed 4 bases, J shed 5 bases, and the junction held 7 bases outside the gene matches. The CDR3 runs 16 residues. The CDR3, as DNA: TGTGCCAGCAGCTCTCATCTAGCGGGAGGAGACAATGAGCAGTTCTTC. This codes for CASSSHLAGGDNEQFF. Together with reference TRBV11-1 and TRBJ2-1, the CDR3 gives the full variable domain: EAEVAQSPRYKITEKSQAVAFWCDPISGHATLYWYRQILGQGPELLVQFQDESVVDDSQLPKDRFSAERLKGVDSTLKIQPAELGDSAMYLCASSSHLAGGDNEQFFGPGTRLTVL.

The chain combines TRBV5-1 with TRBJ1-1; D call uncertain. Looked up from germline, CDR1 is SGHRS and CDR2 is YFSETQ. This CDR3 has 15 residues. V lost 0 bases and J 12 bases, leaving 21 bases between the germline ends. CDR3: CASSLGITRESLSFF. The CDR3 bases are TGCGCCAGCAGCTTGGGAATTACGAGAGAGAGTTTGTCTTTCTTT. The entire variable domain, with the rest obtained from reference TRBV5-1 and TRBJ1-1, is as follows: KAGVTQTPRYLIKTRGQQVTLSCSPISGHRSVSWYQQTPGQGLQFLFEYFSETQRNKGNFPGRFSGRQFSNSRSEMNVSTLELGDSALYLCASSLGITRESLSFFGQGTRLTVV.

The CDR3 DNA reads as TGTGCCAGCAGCTTCGGGGGCCCGAACACCGGGGAGCTGTTTTTT. This encodes CASSFGGPNTGELFF. The rearrangement uses TRBV7-6 and TRBJ2-2; D may correspond to TRBD1 or TRBD2 (6 bases each). Looked up from germline, CDR1 is SGHVS and CDR2 is FNYEAQ. The V end was cut by 3 bases, the J end by 0 bases, with 8 bases between. The CDR3 is 15 amino acids.

A single count supports this clone. One end of the junction varies from germline; a read error may be responsible. The chain employs TRBV20-1 and TRBJ2-7, with D unresolved. The CDR3 length is 11 residues. Germline loops: CDR1 DFQATT, CDR2 SNEGSKA (reference sequence). As DNA, the CDR3 is TGCAGTGCTAGAGACGGCTACGGGCAGTACTTC. This encodes CSARDGYGQYF.

This chain links TRBV20-1 with TRBJ1-2; D is perhaps TRBD1 (5 bases). V lost 6 bases and J 2 bases, leaving 7 bases between the germline ends. The CDR3 length is 11 residues. Germline lookup yields CDR1 DFQATT and CDR2 SNEGSKA (reference sequence). CDR3 nucleotides: TGCAGTGCCACAGGAAACTATGGCTACACCTTC. Translating it yields CSATGNYGYTF.

The CDR3 here is CSARGGGGAGQYF. The CDR3 DNA is TGCAGTGCTAGAGGCGGTGGAGGGGCGGGGCAGTACTTC. The chain uses TRBV20-1 and TRBJ2-7; possibly TRBD2 for D (6 bases). V dropped 1 base and J dropped 9 bases, with 16 bases sitting between them. The CDR3 extends over 13 amino acids. Germline CDR1 and CDR2: DFQATT and SNEGSKA (reference sequence).

This clone was recorded a few times. The V gene is TRBV27, the J gene TRBJ1-1; tentatively, D is TRBD1 (5 bases). CDR1 is MNHEY and CDR2 is SMNVEV in the germline V gene (reference sequence). The V gene lost 2 bases and the J gene lost 5 bases, with 12 bases spanning the gap. The CDR3 consists of 14 residues. The CDR3 DNA is TGTGCCAGCAGTTTAGAGGGGCTTTCGACTGAAGCTTTCTTT. Its translation: CASSLEGLSTEAFF.

This clone occurred a few times. The V gene is TRBV6-2 or TRBV6-3, the J gene TRBJ2-5; TRBD2 is a possible D gene (5 bases). Trimming removed 2 bases at V and 4 bases at J, with 17 bases between. Germline CDR1 is MNHEY and CDR2 is SVGEGT. The CDR3 is 16 amino acids. The CDR3 DNA reads as TGTGCCAGCAGTTACCGTCGGGGTAGAGAGCGAGAGACCCAGTACTTC. Translating gives CASSYRRGRERETQYF.

This chain uses TRBV11-2 with TRBJ2-7, with TRBD2 identical over 11 bases. This CDR3 has 16 amino acids. J lost 2 bases, V lost 5 bases, and 8 bases had no gene match. Germline CDR1 reads SGHAT; CDR2 reads FQNNGV. For the CDR3, the DNA is TGTGCCAGCAGCAATTTGGGACTAGCGGAAGCCTACGAGCAGTACTTC. Encoded protein: CASSNLGLAEAYEQYF.

The V and J genes are TRBV5-1 and TRBJ2-7; D may correspond to TRBD1 or TRBD2 (5 bases each). The CDR3 covers 16 residues. Trimming removed 0 bases from V and 7 bases from J, with 20 bases in between. Germline-derived CDR1 and CDR2 are SGHRS and YFSETQ. CDR3 nucleotides: TGCGCCAGCAGCTTGGTCCCTTCTGGGACGGTGCAAGAGCAGTACTTC. Its protein is CASSLVPSGTVQEQYF. The full variable domain, rest sourced from reference TRBV5-1 and TRBJ2-7, is KAGVTQTPRYLIKTRGQQVTLSCSPISGHRSVSWYQQTPGQGLQFLFEYFSETQRNKGNFPGRFSGRQFSNSRSEMNVSTLELGDSALYLCASSLVPSGTVQEQYFGPGTRLTVT.

This chain links TRBV20-1 with TRBJ2-2, with 11 bases matching TRBD2. Germline V gene sequence: CDR1 DFQATT, CDR2 SNEGSKA (reference sequence). J gave up 5 bases and V 6 bases, and 8 bases lay outside the gene matches. The CDR3 is made up of 15 amino acids. In DNA, the CDR3 is TGCAGTGCCCTAATTAGCGGGGGGGCAACCGGGGAGCTGTTTTTT. It translates to CSALISGGATGELFF.

This chain links TRBV20-1 with TRBJ2-1; tentatively, D is TRBD2 (6 bases). In germline, CDR1 is DFQATT, CDR2 SNEGSKA (reference sequence). The CDR3 is made up of 15 amino acids. V was pared by 4 bases and J by 3 bases, with 16 bases between. The CDR3 spells CSATAGYGVYNEQFF. The DNA of the CDR3 is TGCAGTGCTACCGCGGGATACGGGGTCTACAATGAGCAGTTCTTC.

This clone was detected a few times. The chain links TRBV27 to TRBJ1-4; 9 bases line up with TRBD1. The CDR3 totals 13 residues. The germline gives CDR1 MNHEY, CDR2 SMNVEV (reference sequence). After removal of 6 bases from V and 7 bases from J, the junction contained 3 bases not matched to a gene. CDR3: CASRGQGFEKLFF. The CDR3 DNA sequence: TGTGCCAGCAGGGGACAGGGCTTTGAAAAACTGTTTTTT.

This clone was observed a handful of times. This chain connects TRBV27 to TRBJ2-1, with 12 bases fitting TRBD2. The CDR3 is made up of 15 amino acids. Trimming removed 3 bases from V and 7 bases from J; junction bases left unmatched: 4. Per the germline V gene, CDR1 is MNHEY and CDR2 is SMNVEV (reference sequence). The CDR3 sequence: CASSFPTSGRNEQFF. The CDR3 bases are TGTGCCAGCAGTTTTCCGACTAGCGGGAGAAATGAGCAGTTCTTC.

This clone was observed once. At one boundary the junction diverges from the germline segment, which might be a read error. Other DNA variants within this sample encode the same CDR3. CDR3 sequence reads: CASSSDRNSGNTIYF. The CDR3 DNA follows: TGTGCCAGCAGCTCGGACAGAAACTCTGGAAACACCATATATTTT. The chain employs TRBV5-1 and TRBJ1-3; maybe TRBD1 (6 bases). There are 15 residues in the CDR3. Germline V gives CDR1 SGHRS, CDR2 YFSETQ.

By sample share, this clone is medium-sized. This sequence joins TRBV2 and TRBJ2-1; D gene uncertain. The CDR3 runs to 15 residues. Germline assignment: CDR1 SNHLY and CDR2 FYNNEI. Trimming removed 5 bases at V and 7 bases at J, with 18 bases between. The CDR3 region has the DNA TGTGCCAGCAGTCTCCCCGGGCTCAAGGGTAATGAGCAGTTCTTC. Protein: CASSLPGLKGNEQFF.

The V gene is TRBV12-3 or TRBV12-4, the J gene TRBJ1-2; TRBD1 is a possible D gene (5 bases). This CDR3 has 14 amino acids. V was clipped by 4 bases and J by 1 base, with 10 bases between them. The CDR3 nucleotides read TGTGCCAGCAGTTATGGACAAAATAACTATGGCTACACCTTC. This encodes CASSYGQNNYGYTF.